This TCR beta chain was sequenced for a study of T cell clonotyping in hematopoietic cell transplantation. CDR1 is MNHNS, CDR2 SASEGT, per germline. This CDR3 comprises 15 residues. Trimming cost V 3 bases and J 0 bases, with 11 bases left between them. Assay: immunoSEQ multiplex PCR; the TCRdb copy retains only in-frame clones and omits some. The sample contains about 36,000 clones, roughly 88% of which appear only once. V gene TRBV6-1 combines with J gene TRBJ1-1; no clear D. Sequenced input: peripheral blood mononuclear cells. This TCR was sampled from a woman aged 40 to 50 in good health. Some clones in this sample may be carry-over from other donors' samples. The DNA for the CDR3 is TGTGCCAGCAGTGAGTCGGCCGGATTGAACACTGAAGCTTTCTTT. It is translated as CASSESAGLNTEAFF.